This T cell receptor (beta chain) originates from a study of post-analysis software for immune sequencing data. General study points: Higher frequency in patients than in controls was seen for about 5 TRBV segments, with TRBV5-6, TRBV5-1 and TRBV20-1 among them.

Germline V gene sequence: CDR1 LGHDT, CDR2 YNNKEL (reference sequence). The CDR3 is made up of 14 amino acids. The V and J ends lost 4 bases and 5 bases respectively, with 14 bases between them. Unique molecular identifiers tagged the TCR beta cDNA libraries. TCRdb called the PCR reads again in MiXCR, with one record for every CDR3 protein. The sample contains over 700,000 distinct CDR3 sequences, about 27% of which appear only once. Of note for this clonotype: Its cognate antigen is unknown. Because the CDR3 is missing its conserved closing phenylalanine or tryptophan, this is likely a read error.

The gene calls are TRBV3-1 and TRBJ1-2; no reliable D call. Sequencing was performed on blood. This clonotype originated in a girl under 18 with multiple sclerosis. CDR3 DNA sequence: TGTGCCAGCAGCCCCAACCCGGGCCGATATGGCTACACCTGC. As protein: CASSPNPGRYGYTC.